This TCR beta chain originates from a study of blood T cell repertoires in COVID-19. The CDR3 spans 12 residues. Germline V gene lookup returns CDR1 SNHLY and CDR2 FYNNEI. The ends lost 7 bases at V and 3 bases at J; junction bases unmatched: 1. Cohorts were assigned according to the clinical history that participants reported. Study processing details: Amplified reference gene primers provided the basis for estimating nucleated cell counts. Produced via immunoSEQ multiplex PCR; TCRdb's table is partial and in-frame only. Clone size and the V and J calls come from that table; the DNA yielded D and trimming. The data contain some 380,000 clones, around 87% of them singletons.

The chain joins TRBV2 to TRBJ1-2, with 8 positions matching TRBD1. This TCR was sampled from a man between 25 and 39 years old who had recovered from COVID-19. Sequencing was done on a sample of PBMCs or T cells enriched from blood (not recorded which). CDR3 protein: CASKTGDYGYTF. Written as DNA, the CDR3 is TGTGCCAGCAAGACAGGGGACTATGGCTACACCTTC.